A single TCR beta chain is shown here with its context. Its matching antigen is unknown. The data derive from a study of cytomegalovirus exposure and HLA in healthy donors. At the level of the study: Of around 400 genotyped donors, about 80% grouped in the Caucasian-associated ancestry cluster.

Germline V gene sequence: CDR1 SGHRS, CDR2 YFSETQ. Trimming at V came to 7 bases and at J to 6 bases, leaving 7 bases not matched to a gene. This CDR3 comprises 14 residues. Study-level results: Later analysis demonstrated an association between a missense DCLRE1C variant and TCR beta V- and J-gene trimming. According to a later analysis, most TCR beta chains associated with CMV appeared HLA-restricted.

PCR was performed using 60 Vbeta and 13 Jbeta primers. Method: immunoSEQ multiplex PCR; TCRdb's copy keeps in-frame clones and lacks some. The data contain around 180,000 clones, approximately 79% of them seen just once; the ten biggest clones take up around 0.69%. Sequenced: PBMCs. The source is a woman between 40 and 50 years old in good health and CMV-seronegative. The gene calls are TRBV5-1 and TRBJ2-3, with TRBD1 matching 11 bases. The CDR3 bases are TGCGCCAGCGCGAGGGACAGGGGGGGGGATACGCAGTATTTT. This sequence encodes CASARDRGGDTQYF.